Given below is one T cell receptor (beta chain) in context. Its cognate antigen is unknown. CDR3 length: 13 residues. The V and J ends lost 7 bases and 5 bases respectively, with 15 bases between them. Germline CDR1 reads MNHEY; CDR2 reads SVGAGI. The whole isolated RNA underwent reverse transcription, so sequencing captured expressed TCRB transcripts. About 3.7 million reads per sample were averaged for naive, central memory and regulatory samples. Data came from immunoSEQ multiplex PCR; TCRdb stores just in-frame clones and leaves some out. Of 300,000 to 450,000 clones in the sample, 9.6% were seen once. Donors underwent one heparinised blood draw, 95 to 150 mL on average. Markers CD45RO/CCR7/CD25/CD127/CD95/CD27 served to sort CD4+ naive, central memory, regulatory and stem cell-like memory cells. This record belongs to a study of beta chain features in type 1 diabetes. Notes on the study in general: It was among patients, rather than healthy donors, that naive, central memory and Treg TCRB repertoires appeared more similar. Moderate yet significant TCRB CDR3 shortening was seen in Type 1 diabetes patients in all four CD4+ subsets.

This clonotype originated in a man aged 25-45 years with type 1 diabetes. This sequence joins TRBV6-5 and TRBJ2-7, with D perhaps matching TRBD1 (6 bases). The sequenced material came from central memory CD4+ T cells from blood. CDR3 sequence reads: CASTNGQSHEQYF. Written as DNA, the CDR3 is TGTGCCAGCACCAACGGACAGAGCCACGAGCAGTACTTC.